This TCR beta chain emerged from a study of T cells in Graves' hyperthyroidism and ophthalmopathy. Study overall: Prior to any treatment, at the point of initial diagnosis, peripheral blood was collected. Overall study results and limits: Through a model of 13 V-J features, ophthalmopathy was separated from stable hyperthyroidism. In blood, most of the thyroid clonotypes expanded above 0.001 were also present.

On this clonotype itself: The antigen is unknown.

Extraction of PBMCs used roughly 10 ml of fresh peripheral blood. Researchers took RNA transcripts and amplified the TCR beta CDR3 regions from them. During a first-round RT-PCR of the TCR CDR3, the HTBI primer set was used. A single record per CDR3 protein comes from TCRdb applying MiXCR to the multiplex PCR reads. The data contain roughly 530,000 distinct CDR3 sequences, 15% to 20% of them singletons. Trimming left V 6 bases short and J 7 bases short, with 25 bases between. This CDR3 region has 17 residues. Looked up from germline, CDR1 is SNHLY and CDR2 is FYNNEI. Source material: blood. The clonotype was recovered from a woman aged 18-29 years with Graves' ophthalmopathy. J is TRBJ2-1 and V is TRBV2; no definite D call. CDR3 sequence reads: CASSEDGRVPAPNEQFF. The CDR3, as DNA: TGTGCCAGCAGCGAGGATGGGCGCGTCCCCGCTCCTAATGAGCAGTTCTTC.